This entry describes one T cell receptor beta chain. Antigen specificity is unknown. The data belong to a study of graft-versus-host responses after intestinal transplantation. Study overall: Each of the recipients got a multivisceral, liver-intestinal, or isolated intestinal transplant.

TCRdb keeps only in-frame clones here, not all; method: immunoSEQ multiplex PCR. The sample gives approximately 130,000 clones, 85% to 95% of which show up once; over 0.15% is in the top ten. CDR3 size: 16 residues. The V gene's germline CDR1 is KGHSH and CDR2 LQKENI. The ends lost 1 base at V and 4 bases at J; junction bases unmatched: 4. Study conclusions and caveats: GvH clones turned up in recipient marrow; some had shown up first in ileum or blood. The highest levels of circulating GvH clones went along with early declines in HvG clones after transplant.

The chain is built from TRBV18 and TRBJ2-3; the match to TRBD2 covers 11 bases. Here the sequenced sample was unstimulated CD4+ T cells sorted from spleen or lymph node cells, taken before intestinal transplant. This sequence originates from a human donor who received an intestinal transplant. In DNA form, the CDR3 reads TGTGCCAGCTCACCACTAGCGGGGGGGATGGCAGATACGCAGTATTTT. This translates into CASSPLAGGMADTQYF.